This T cell receptor (beta chain) comes out of a study of blood T cell repertoires in COVID-19. Turning to the study itself: The samples span acute and convalescent COVID-19 from the United States, Italy and Spain. The cDNA or gDNA used as material had been derived from T cells, B-cell-depleted T cells, or PBMCs.

TCRdb keeps only in-frame clones here, not all; method: immunoSEQ multiplex PCR. The data contain roughly 76,000 clones, 85% to 90% of them singletons. Looked up from germline, CDR1 is SGHNT and CDR2 is YYREEE (reference sequence). The CDR3 contains 16 residues. Unmatched junction bases numbered 4, after V lost 1 base and J lost 1 base. This TCR derives from a man aged 65 to 85 with active or convalescent COVID-19. Specimen: peripheral blood. The chain couples TRBV5-4 to TRBJ2-3; 9 nucleotides align to TRBD2. The chain's CDR3 is CASSLFAGGGTDTQYF. The CDR3 bases are TGTGCCAGCAGCTTGTTCGCGGGGGGGGGCACAGATACGCAGTATTTT.